This is a list of T cell receptor beta chains from one sample in a study of blood T cell repertoires in COVID-19. Using immunoSEQ multiplex PCR, the repertoire was profiled, and TCRdb retains in-frame clones only, with some absent. This table holds nearly 35,000 clones, 85% found once. Sequences were obtained from peripheral blood. Receptors were obtained from a human donor with acute or convalescent COVID-19. The donor label of this sample is uncertain. Each CDR3 is given with its conserved first and last residue. D genes are given only for firm matches. For some rows the clone size is stated as once, few or many, or as a class when expanded; others skip it.

cdr3_length	v_call	d_call	clone_size	j_call	cdr3_aa	cdr3_nt
14	TRBV6-2/TRBV6-3	NA	NA	TRBJ2-1	CASSSANWYNEQFF	TGTGCCAGCAGTTCCGCCAACTGGTACAATGAGCAGTTCTTC
13	TRBV30	NA	NA	TRBJ1-2	CAWSVRGNYGYTF	TGTGCCTGGAGTGTACGCGGCAACTATGGCTACACCTTC
16	TRBV10-2	NA	once	TRBJ1-2	CASSEVKRGSGYGYTF	TGCGCCAGCAGTGAGGTTAAGAGGGGGTCGGGCTATGGCTACACCTTC
17	TRBV5-1	TRBD1	NA	TRBJ2-7	CASSTGTGLGGLYEQYF	TGCGCCAGCAGCACCGGGACAGGTCTCGGCGGGCTCTACGAGCAGTACTTC
16	TRBV12-5	TRBD2	NA	TRBJ2-7	CASGSNYIAGGYEQYF	TGTGCTAGTGGTTCCAATTATATAGCGGGAGGCTACGAGCAGTACTTC
13	TRBV27	NA	NA	TRBJ1-1	CASSSGANTEAFF	TGTGCCAGCAGCTCTGGGGCGAACACTGAAGCTTTCTTT
16	TRBV11-2	TRBD2	NA	TRBJ2-3	CASSLGWTSGSDTQYF	TGTGCCAGCAGCTTAGGCTGGACTAGCGGATCAGATACGCAGTATTTT
14	TRBV30	TRBD2	NA	TRBJ2-1	CAWSSGSSYNEQFF	TGTGCCTGGAGTAGCGGGAGCTCCTACAATGAGCAGTTCTTC
14	TRBV18	TRBD1	NA	TRBJ1-2	CASSPTGGDYGYTF	TGTGCCAGCTCACCGACAGGGGGCGACTATGGCTACACCTTC
17	TRBV9	TRBD1	NA	TRBJ1-2	CASSVGTDTYFNYGYTF	TGTGCCAGCAGCGTGGGGACAGACACCTACTTCAACTATGGCTACACCTTC
14	TRBV7-2	NA	NA	TRBJ1-1	CASSPTSEKTGAFF	TGTGCCAGCAGCCCCACCTCGGAGAAAACGGGAGCTTTCTTT
15	TRBV6-5	NA	NA	TRBJ1-2	CASRSSSALDYGYTF	TGTGCCAGCAGGTCTTCGTCTGCGCTGGACTATGGCTACACCTTC